A single sample gave rise to the 2 T cell receptor beta chains below, sequenced in a study of blood T cell repertoires in COVID-19. Repertoires were generated with immunoSEQ multiplex PCR, while TCRdb's copy carries only in-frame clones and drops some. In the table there are 200,000 to 300,000 clones, nearly 90% of which are singletons. Sequencing was done on a sample of peripheral blood. The source of these receptors is a human donor in a cohort sampled during active COVID-19.

This clone was counted once. The chain carries TRBV28 and TRBJ1-5; D perhaps matches TRBD1 (5 bases). CDR1 and CDR2 from the germline V gene are MDHEN and SYDVKM. The CDR3 totals 14 residues. Trimming stripped 3 bases from V and 7 bases from J, with 13 bases between. CDR3 DNA: TGTGCCAGCAGTTTTATGGCAGGGCAGCAGCCCCAGCATTTT. Residues: CASSFMAGQQPQHF.

This clone has only a few counts. The rearrangement links TRBV9 to TRBJ1-4; TRBD1 agrees at 9 bases. The CDR3 consists of 15 residues. Germline CDR1 reads SGDLS; CDR2 reads YYNGEE. The J segment lost 3 bases and the V segment lost 4 bases, leaving 4 bases of the junction unmatched. CDR3 region: CASSTQGAANEKLFF. As DNA, the CDR3 is TGTGCCAGCAGCACACAGGGGGCAGCTAATGAAAAACTGTTTTTT.